The present T cell receptor beta chain was sequenced within a study of regulatory T cells in long-lasting Graves disease. Time point indicated: persistent/refractory GD, antithyroid drugs over 5 years with positive TRAb. Following extraction of RNA from PBMCs, that RNA was used to make the TCR library. A blood draw put around 9 milliliters of peripheral blood into EDTA tubes. A word on this clonotype: The antigen is unknown.

Both iRepertoire HTBI primers and Arm-PCR of CDR3 regions were used to build the TCR beta libraries. Using its own MiXCR run on the multiplex PCR reads, TCRdb lists one record per CDR3 protein. This sample has over 350,000 distinct CDR3 sequences, with about 20% found just once. Germline V gives CDR1 MNHEY, CDR2 SMNVEV (reference sequence). V was clipped by 5 bases and J by 2 bases, with 13 bases between them. This CDR3 spans 14 amino acids. Findings of the study overall: New patients shared roughly 960 public clonotypes, and persistent patients shared more, with a few thousand.

The sample was peripheral blood mononuclear cells (PBMCs), taken when the disease was refractory, from a patient treated with antithyroid drugs. This TCR derives from a female donor with Graves disease. The chain combines TRBV27 with TRBJ2-7; either TRBD1 or TRBD2 may supply D (6 bases each). CDR3 in DNA: TGTGCCAGCAGTAATTTAGGGGGGACCTACGAGCAGTACTTC. Its protein product is CASSNLGGTYEQYF.